The rows below give T cell receptor beta chains drawn from one sample of a study of Graves' ophthalmopathy and Graves' hyperthyroidism. Via MiXCR, TCRdb re-called the multiplex PCR reads, giving one row per CDR3 protein. Among about 620,000 distinct CDR3 sequences listed, 22% were seen once. What was sequenced was peripheral blood. The receptors shown here come from a woman younger than 35 with stable Graves' hyperthyroidism. Some clones in this sample may be carry-over from other donors' samples. Each CDR3 is given with its conserved first and last residue. Each record gives: clone size, V gene, D gene, J gene, CDR3 DNA, CDR3 protein. A D gene is named only where the DNA matches it firmly. For some rows the clone size is stated as once, few or many, or as a class when expanded; others skip it.

size: many; V: TRBV20-1; D: -; J: TRBJ2-5; DNA: TGCAGTGCTGGGTTCGGGGAGACCCAGTACTTC; CDR3: CSAGFGETQYF
size: few; V: TRBV6-2/TRBV6-3; D: -; J: TRBJ1-1; DNA: TGTGCCAGCAGTTACTCGAAGGGCAGGGTGAACACTGAAGCTTTCTTT; CDR3: CASSYSKGRVNTEAFF
size: many; V: TRBV20-1; D: -; J: TRBJ2-7; DNA: TGCAGTGCTAGTCAGGGGGGTCCGCCCTACGAGCAGTACTTC; CDR3: CSASQGGPPYEQYF
size: -; V: TRBV28; D: -; J: TRBJ1-1; DNA: TGTGCCAGCACTCACAATAGGTATGACACTGAAGCTTTCTTT; CDR3: CASTHNRYDTEAFF
size: many; V: TRBV7-6; D: -; J: TRBJ1-3; DNA: TGTGCCAGCAGCGCTGCTAACTCTGGAAACACCATATATTTT; CDR3: CASSAANSGNTIYF
size: many; V: TRBV6-5; D: TRBD1; J: TRBJ2-7; DNA: TGTGCCAGCAGTTCCCCACTTCCCGGGACAGGGGCCTACGAGCAGTACTTC; CDR3: CASSSPLPGTGAYEQYF
size: many; V: TRBV27; D: TRBD1; J: TRBJ2-5; DNA: TGTGCCAGCAAAAGGAGAACAGGGGAACAAGAGACCCAGTACTTC; CDR3: CASKRRTGEQETQYF
size: -; V: TRBV20-1; D: -; J: TRBJ2-7; DNA: TGCAGTGCTAGAAAAGGCGAGGGACTCTACGAGCAGTACTTC; CDR3: CSARKGEGLYEQYF
size: few; V: TRBV4-2; D: -; J: TRBJ1-2; DNA: TGTGCCAGCAGCCAAGATTCTAAAACCTATGGCTACACCTTC; CDR3: CASSQDSKTYGYTF
size: -; V: TRBV4-1; D: TRBD1; J: TRBJ1-1; DNA: TGCGCCAGCAGCCAAAGTACCTGGACAGGGTACGCTCCTGAAGCTTTCTTT; CDR3: CASSQSTWTGYAPEAFF
size: few; V: TRBV6-5; D: -; J: TRBJ2-7; DNA: TGTGCCAGCAGTTACTACCCCCAGACAGATCTTTACGAGCAGTACTTC; CDR3: CASSYYPQTDLYEQYF
size: many; V: TRBV7-9; D: -; J: TRBJ1-5; DNA: TGTGCCAGCAGCTTTGGGGATAGGGACAATCAGCCCCAGCATTTT; CDR3: CASSFGDRDNQPQHF
size: many; V: TRBV6-2/TRBV6-3; D: -; J: TRBJ1-1; DNA: TGTGCCAGCAGCAACCACAGGGATGAGGACACTGAAGCTTTCTTT; CDR3: CASSNHRDEDTEAFF
size: many; V: TRBV20-1; D: -; J: TRBJ2-5; DNA: TGCAGTAATCGGAGCCCAGGGGCAGAGACCCAGTACTTC; CDR3: CSNRSPGAETQYF
size: many; V: TRBV20-1; D: -; J: TRBJ1-1; DNA: TGCAGTGCTAGTAACGGACCCAAGAGGGAAGCTTTCTTT; CDR3: CSASNGPKREAFF
size: few; V: TRBV6-5; D: -; J: TRBJ1-6; DNA: TGTGCCAGCAGTTACTCGTTCCACGAGTTGGGCTTAGGTTCACCCCTCCACTTT; CDR3: CASSYSFHELGLGSPLHF
size: many; V: TRBV25-1; D: -; J: TRBJ2-2; DNA: TGTGCCAGCAGAGAAAACTTGCAGGGACGCACCGGGGAGCTGTTTTTT; CDR3: CASRENLQGRTGELFF
size: many; V: TRBV12-3/TRBV12-4; D: -; J: TRBJ1-1; DNA: TGTGCCAGCACCAGTGGGGTACGGACTGAAGCTTTCTTT; CDR3: CASTSGVRTEAFF
size: many; V: TRBV20-1; D: -; J: TRBJ1-6; DNA: TGCAGTGCTAGAGGAAGAAGGCGGTATAATTCACCCCTCCACTTT; CDR3: CSARGRRRYNSPLHF
size: many; V: TRBV6-1; D: -; J: TRBJ1-1; DNA: TGTGCCAGCAGGCCTCCGCCCCAAATGAACACTGAAGCTTTCTTT; CDR3: CASRPPPQMNTEAFF
size: -; V: TRBV20-1; D: TRBD2; J: TRBJ2-1; DNA: TGCAGTGCTAGAGATCCCGCGGGAGGAGGGTACAATGAGCAGTTCTTC; CDR3: CSARDPAGGGYNEQFF
size: many; V: TRBV20-1; D: TRBD1; J: TRBJ2-5; DNA: TGCAGTGCTAGGCCCGGGACAGGGGGCGGGGAGACCCAGTACTTC; CDR3: CSARPGTGGGETQYF
size: -; V: TRBV6-1; D: TRBD1; J: TRBJ1-1; DNA: TGTGCCAGCCTACCGGGGAGGGCAGGGGGCACTGAAGCTTTCTTT; CDR3: CASLPGRAGGTEAFF
size: many; V: TRBV12-3/TRBV12-4; D: TRBD1; J: TRBJ2-7; DNA: TGTGCCAGCAGGCACCCGACAGGGGCTGTCTACGAGCAGTACTTC; CDR3: CASRHPTGAVYEQYF
size: many; V: TRBV12-3/TRBV12-4; D: TRBD1; J: TRBJ2-5; DNA: TGTGCCAGCAGTCCGACCGGGACAGAGGAGACCCAGTACTTC; CDR3: CASSPTGTEETQYF
size: -; V: TRBV11-1; D: TRBD1; J: TRBJ1-2; DNA: TGTGCCAGCAGCGCGACGTGGGACAGGGGTGACTATGGCTACACCTTC; CDR3: CASSATWDRGDYGYTF
size: many; V: TRBV12-3/TRBV12-4; D: -; J: TRBJ1-5; DNA: TGTGCCAGCAGTTTAAGGTCAGGGCGAAGCAATCAGCCCCAGCATTTT; CDR3: CASSLRSGRSNQPQHF
size: -; V: TRBV28; D: -; J: TRBJ1-1; DNA: TGTGCCAGCAGAGTACTCACCGGGACACCGTACATCGAAGCTTTCTTT; CDR3: CASRVLTGTPYIEAFF
size: many; V: TRBV6-1; D: TRBD1; J: TRBJ2-7; DNA: TGTGCCAGCTCACCCCAGACAGGGGGATACGAGCAGTACTTC; CDR3: CASSPQTGGYEQYF
size: many; V: TRBV28; D: -; J: TRBJ2-7; DNA: TGTGCCAGCAGTGCCGGGACGGCAATCTCCGAGCAGTACTTC; CDR3: CASSAGTAISEQYF
size: few; V: TRBV28; D: -; J: TRBJ1-3; DNA: TGTGCCAGCAGTAGGACAGTAAGGGACACCATATATTTT; CDR3: CASSRTVRDTIYF
size: -; V: TRBV3-1; D: -; J: TRBJ1-2; DNA: TGTGCCAGCAGCCAAGACCGGGACCGACGCGGGTGGGGCTACACCTTC; CDR3: CASSQDRDRRGWGYTF
size: many; V: TRBV7-2; D: -; J: TRBJ1-2; DNA: TGTGCCAGCGGGTTGGGGGGCGGAGGCTACACCTTC; CDR3: CASGLGGGGYTF
size: many; V: TRBV24-1; D: -; J: TRBJ1-2; DNA: TGTGCCACCAGTGATTTGCATCGAGGCGGCCCCGGTGGCTACACCTTC; CDR3: CATSDLHRGGPGGYTF
size: many; V: TRBV12-3/TRBV12-4; D: -; J: TRBJ2-6; DNA: TGTGCCAGCAGTTTAGGGTTAGGGAGCTCTGGGGCCAACGTCCTGACTTTC; CDR3: CASSLGLGSSGANVLTF
size: many; V: TRBV20-1; D: -; J: TRBJ1-2; DNA: TGTCTGAGAGGGGACGGCTACACCTTC; CDR3: CLRGDGYTF
size: many; V: TRBV27; D: -; J: TRBJ2-7; DNA: TGTGCCAGCAGTTTCCGGACAGTTGGAGTCTACGAGCAGTACTTC; CDR3: CASSFRTVGVYEQYF
size: -; V: TRBV2; D: -; J: TRBJ1-1; DNA: TGTGCCAGCACCGGCATACAGGGCGAAGCTTTCTTT; CDR3: CASTGIQGEAFF
size: many; V: TRBV24-1; D: TRBD1; J: TRBJ2-5; DNA: TGTGCCACCAGTGACAGGGGGCCTGTAGAGACCCAGTACTTC; CDR3: CATSDRGPVETQYF
size: -; V: TRBV11-2; D: TRBD2; J: TRBJ2-7; DNA: TGTGCCAGCAGCCCAAGCGGGAGCCACGCTGGCTCCTACGAGCAGTACTTC; CDR3: CASSPSGSHAGSYEQYF
size: many; V: TRBV24-1; D: TRBD2; J: TRBJ2-7; DNA: TGTGCCACCAGTGCCTCGGGAGGGAAAAGGTACGAGCAGTACTTC; CDR3: CATSASGGKRYEQYF
size: many; V: TRBV6-1; D: TRBD1; J: TRBJ1-5; DNA: TGTGCCAGCAGTGAAAACCGGGACAGGATTTATAGCAATCAGCCCCAGCATTTT; CDR3: CASSENRDRIYSNQPQHF
size: -; V: TRBV4-1; D: -; J: TRBJ1-3; DNA: TGCGCCAGCAGTCTTTTCACTAACTCTGGAAACACCATATATTTT; CDR3: CASSLFTNSGNTIYF
size: many; V: TRBV19; D: -; J: TRBJ2-7; DNA: TGTGCCAGTAGACCTCCCCACCGCTACGAGCAGTACTTC; CDR3: CASRPPHRYEQYF
size: many; V: TRBV11-2; D: -; J: TRBJ1-2; DNA: TGTGCCAGCAGCTTGACCCCTGGGTATGGCTACACCTTC; CDR3: CASSLTPGYGYTF
size: many; V: TRBV6-1; D: TRBD1; J: TRBJ1-6; DNA: TGTGCCAGCAGTGAAAGGCGGGACAGGACCCACACCTCTAATTCACCCCTCCACTTT; CDR3: CASSERRDRTHTSNSPLHF
size: -; V: TRBV6-1; D: -; J: TRBJ1-2; DNA: TGTGCCAGCAGTGTTAACAGCCCGTTTGCCTTC; CDR3: CASSVNSPFAF
size: many; V: TRBV6-5; D: -; J: TRBJ2-2; DNA: TGTGCCAGCAGTTACTATGGGGGGGCCAACACCGGGGAGCTGTTTTTT; CDR3: CASSYYGGANTGELFF
size: many; V: TRBV12-3/TRBV12-4; D: -; J: TRBJ2-7; DNA: TGTGCCAGCAGCACCCTCTTGTACGAGCAGTACTTC; CDR3: CASSTLLYEQYF
size: few; V: TRBV27; D: TRBD2; J: TRBJ2-2; DNA: TGTGCCAGCAGTTTGTGGGGGGGGACCGGGGAGCTGTTTTTT; CDR3: CASSLWGGTGELFF
size: -; V: TRBV19; D: TRBD2; J: TRBJ2-7; DNA: TGTGCCAGTAGTATCGGACTAGCGGGAGGTTACGAGCAGTACTTC; CDR3: CASSIGLAGGYEQYF
size: many; V: TRBV3-1; D: -; J: TRBJ1-2; DNA: TGTGCCAGCAGCCAAGATCGGGGGACGGTCAACTATGGCTACACCTTC; CDR3: CASSQDRGTVNYGYTF
size: -; V: TRBV27; D: TRBD2; J: TRBJ2-3; DNA: TGTGCCAGCAGTTTGGGGCTAGCGGAGTTCACAGATACGCAGTATTTT; CDR3: CASSLGLAEFTDTQYF
size: -; V: TRBV6-1; D: TRBD1; J: TRBJ2-2; DNA: TGTGCCAGCAGGGGGACAGGGAGCACCGGGGAGCTGTGTTTT; CDR3: CASRGTGSTGELCF
size: many; V: TRBV20-1; D: TRBD2; J: TRBJ2-7; DNA: TGCAGTGCTCCCGGGACTAGGATCTACGAGCAGTACTTC; CDR3: CSAPGTRIYEQYF